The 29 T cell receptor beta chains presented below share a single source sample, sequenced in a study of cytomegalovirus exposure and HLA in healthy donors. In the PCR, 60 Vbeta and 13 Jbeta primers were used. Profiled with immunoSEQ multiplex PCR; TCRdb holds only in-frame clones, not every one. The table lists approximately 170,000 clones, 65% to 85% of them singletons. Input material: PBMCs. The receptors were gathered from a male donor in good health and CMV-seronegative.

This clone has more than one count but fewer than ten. CDR3: CASSIGTGPRQPQHF. Here the CDR3 DNA reads TGTGCCAGTAGTATAGGAACAGGGCCCAGACAGCCCCAGCATTTT. The J gene is TRBJ1-5, the V gene TRBV19; D is possibly TRBD1 (6 bases). CDR3 length: 15 amino acids. Per germline, CDR1 LNHDA and CDR2 SQIVND (reference sequence). Between the trimmed V and J ends, which lost 1 base and 7 bases, there was a span of 14 bases.

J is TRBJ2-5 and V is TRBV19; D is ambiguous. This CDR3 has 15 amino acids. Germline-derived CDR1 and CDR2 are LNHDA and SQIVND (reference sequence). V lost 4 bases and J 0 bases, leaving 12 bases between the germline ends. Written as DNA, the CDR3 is TGTGCCAGTAGTACAACTCCAGCGTACCAAGAGACCCAGTACTTC. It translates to CASSTTPAYQETQYF.

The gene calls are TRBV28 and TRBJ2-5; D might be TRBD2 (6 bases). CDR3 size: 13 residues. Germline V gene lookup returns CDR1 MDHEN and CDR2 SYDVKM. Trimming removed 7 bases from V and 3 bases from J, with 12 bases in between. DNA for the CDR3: TGTGCCAGCACCTCAACGGGGGAAGAGACCCAGTACTTC. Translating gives CASTSTGEETQYF.

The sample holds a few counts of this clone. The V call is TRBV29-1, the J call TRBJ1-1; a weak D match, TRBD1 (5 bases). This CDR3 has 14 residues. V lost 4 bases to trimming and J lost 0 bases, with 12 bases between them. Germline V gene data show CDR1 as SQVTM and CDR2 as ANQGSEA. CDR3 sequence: CSVVQRGVNTEAFF. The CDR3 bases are TGCAGCGTTGTCCAACGGGGGGTGAACACTGAAGCTTTCTTT.

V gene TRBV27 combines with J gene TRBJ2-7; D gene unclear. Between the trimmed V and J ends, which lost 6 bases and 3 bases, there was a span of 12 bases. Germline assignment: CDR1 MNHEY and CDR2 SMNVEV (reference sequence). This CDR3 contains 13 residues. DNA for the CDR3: TGTGCCAGCAGGGAGTCTTATTACTACGAGCAGTACTTC. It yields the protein CASRESYYYEQYF.

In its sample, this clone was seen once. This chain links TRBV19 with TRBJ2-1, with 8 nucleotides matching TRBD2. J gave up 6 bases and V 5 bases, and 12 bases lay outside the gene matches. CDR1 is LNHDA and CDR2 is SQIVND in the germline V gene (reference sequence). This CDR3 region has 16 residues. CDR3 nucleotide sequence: TGTGCCAGTAGTGATGTCGGGAGGGTCCCCAGCAATGAGCAGTTCTTC. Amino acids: CASSDVGRVPSNEQFF. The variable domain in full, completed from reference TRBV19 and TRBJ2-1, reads DGGITQSPKYLFRKEGQNVTLSCEQNLNHDAMYWYRQDPGQGLRLIYYSQIVNDFQKGDIAEGYSVSREKKESFPLTVTSAQKNPTAFYLCASSDVGRVPSNEQFFGPGTRLTVL.

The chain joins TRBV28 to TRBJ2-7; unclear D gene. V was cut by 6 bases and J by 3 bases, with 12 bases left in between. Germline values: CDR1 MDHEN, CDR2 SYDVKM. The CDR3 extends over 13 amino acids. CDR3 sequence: CASSGVRYYEQYF. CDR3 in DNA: TGTGCCAGCAGCGGTGTCAGGTACTACGAGCAGTACTTC.

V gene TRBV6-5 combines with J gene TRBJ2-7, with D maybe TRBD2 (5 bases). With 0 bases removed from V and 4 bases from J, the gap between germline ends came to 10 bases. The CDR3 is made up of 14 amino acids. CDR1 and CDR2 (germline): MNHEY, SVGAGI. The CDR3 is CASSYSAGRYEQYF. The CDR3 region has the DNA TGTGCCAGCAGTTACTCGGCGGGCAGGTACGAGCAGTACTTC.

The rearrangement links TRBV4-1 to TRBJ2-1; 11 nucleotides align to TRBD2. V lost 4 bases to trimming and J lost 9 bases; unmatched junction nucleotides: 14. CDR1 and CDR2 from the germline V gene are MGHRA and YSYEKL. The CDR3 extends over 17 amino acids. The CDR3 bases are TGCGCCAGCAGCCTTGGGACTAGCGGCAGGGGGGTCGGTGAGCAGTTCTTC. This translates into CASSLGTSGRGVGEQFF.

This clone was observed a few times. This CDR3 reads CASRGGTGQPYEQYF. The CDR3 DNA sequence: TGTGCCAGCAGGGGCGGGACAGGGCAGCCCTACGAGCAGTACTTC. The chain recombines TRBV2 with TRBJ2-7; 9 nucleotides align to TRBD1. This CDR3 has 15 residues. Unmatched junction bases numbered 8, after V lost 6 bases and J lost 2 bases. The germline gives CDR1 SNHLY, CDR2 FYNNEI.

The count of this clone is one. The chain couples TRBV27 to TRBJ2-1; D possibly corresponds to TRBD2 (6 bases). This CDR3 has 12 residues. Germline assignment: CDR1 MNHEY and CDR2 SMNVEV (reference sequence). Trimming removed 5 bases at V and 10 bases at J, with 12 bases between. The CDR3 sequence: CASSASGVEQFF. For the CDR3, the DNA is TGTGCCAGCAGTGCATCGGGGGTCGAGCAGTTCTTC.

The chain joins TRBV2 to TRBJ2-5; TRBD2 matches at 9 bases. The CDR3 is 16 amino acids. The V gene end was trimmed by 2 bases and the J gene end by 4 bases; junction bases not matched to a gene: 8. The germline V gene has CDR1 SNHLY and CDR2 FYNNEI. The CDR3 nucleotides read TGTGCCAGCAGTGAAATAGGCGGGGGGGCCGGAGAGACCCAGTACTTC. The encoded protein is CASSEIGGGAGETQYF.

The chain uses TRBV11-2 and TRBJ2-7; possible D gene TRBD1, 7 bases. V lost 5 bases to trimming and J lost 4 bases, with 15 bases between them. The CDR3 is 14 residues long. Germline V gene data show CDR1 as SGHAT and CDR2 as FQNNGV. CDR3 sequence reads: CASSARQGGYEQYF. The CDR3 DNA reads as TGTGCCAGCAGCGCCAGACAGGGAGGATACGAGCAGTACTTC.

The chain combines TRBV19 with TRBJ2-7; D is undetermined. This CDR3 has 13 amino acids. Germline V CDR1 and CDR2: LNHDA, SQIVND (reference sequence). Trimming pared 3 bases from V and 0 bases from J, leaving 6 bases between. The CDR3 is CASSMTDSYEQYF. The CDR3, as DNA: TGTGCCAGTAGTATGACTGACTCCTACGAGCAGTACTTC.

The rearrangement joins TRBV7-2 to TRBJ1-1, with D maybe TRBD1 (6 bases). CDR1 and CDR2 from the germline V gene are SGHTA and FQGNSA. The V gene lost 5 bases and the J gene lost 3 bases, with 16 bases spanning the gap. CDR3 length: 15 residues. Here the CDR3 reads CASSRPSGEHTEAFF. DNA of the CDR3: TGTGCCAGCAGCCGACCGTCAGGGGAGCACACTGAAGCTTTCTTT.

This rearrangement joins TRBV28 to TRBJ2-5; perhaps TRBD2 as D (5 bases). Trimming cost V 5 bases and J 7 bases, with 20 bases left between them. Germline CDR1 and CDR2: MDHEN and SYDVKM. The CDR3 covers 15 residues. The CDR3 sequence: CASSIRRVGLGTQYF. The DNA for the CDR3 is TGTGCCAGCAGTATCCGGCGGGTGGGGTTAGGGACCCAGTACTTC.

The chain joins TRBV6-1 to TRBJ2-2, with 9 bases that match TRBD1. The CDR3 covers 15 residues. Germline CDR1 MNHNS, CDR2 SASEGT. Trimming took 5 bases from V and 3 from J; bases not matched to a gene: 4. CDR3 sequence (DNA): TGTGCCAGCAGTATTAGGACAGGGGACACCGGGGAGCTGTTTTTT. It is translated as CASSIRTGDTGELFF.

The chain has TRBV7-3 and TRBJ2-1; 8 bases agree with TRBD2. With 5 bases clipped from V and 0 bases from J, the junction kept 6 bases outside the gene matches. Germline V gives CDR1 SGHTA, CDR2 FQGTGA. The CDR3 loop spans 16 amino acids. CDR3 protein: CASSPVAGSSYNEQFF. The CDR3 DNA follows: TGTGCCAGCAGCCCGGTAGCGGGGAGCTCCTACAATGAGCAGTTCTTC.

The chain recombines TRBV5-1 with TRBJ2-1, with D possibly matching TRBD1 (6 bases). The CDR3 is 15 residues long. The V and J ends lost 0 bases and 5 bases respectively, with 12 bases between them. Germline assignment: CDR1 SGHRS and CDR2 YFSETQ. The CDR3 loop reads CASSLVQGVNNEQFF. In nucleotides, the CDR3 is TGCGCCAGCAGCTTGGTACAGGGTGTCAACAATGAGCAGTTCTTC.

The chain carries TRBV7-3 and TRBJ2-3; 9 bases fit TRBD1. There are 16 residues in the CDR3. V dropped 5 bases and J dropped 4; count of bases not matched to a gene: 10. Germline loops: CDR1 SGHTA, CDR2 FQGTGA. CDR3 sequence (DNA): TGTGCCAGCAGCCCCGGGCCGGGACAGGGTTCAGATACGCAGTATTTT. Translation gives CASSPGPGQGSDTQYF.

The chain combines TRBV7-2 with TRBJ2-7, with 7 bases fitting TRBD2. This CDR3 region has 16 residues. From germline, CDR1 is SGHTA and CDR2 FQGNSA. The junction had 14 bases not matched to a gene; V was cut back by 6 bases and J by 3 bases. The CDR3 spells CASSPRGPGGNYEQYF. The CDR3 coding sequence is TGTGCCAGCAGTCCTAGGGGTCCCGGGGGGAACTACGAGCAGTACTTC.

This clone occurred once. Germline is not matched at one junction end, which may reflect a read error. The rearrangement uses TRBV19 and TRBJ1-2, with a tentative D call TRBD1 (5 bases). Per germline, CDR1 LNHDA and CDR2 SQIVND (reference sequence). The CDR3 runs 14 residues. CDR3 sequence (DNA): TGTGCCAGTTATAAGGCAGGGCCCAACTATGGCTACCCCTTC. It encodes CASYKAGPNYGYPF. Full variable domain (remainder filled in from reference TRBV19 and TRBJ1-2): DGGITQSPKYLFRKEGQNVTLSCEQNLNHDAMYWYRQDPGQGLRLIYYSQIVNDFQKGDIAEGYSVSREKKESFPLTVTSAQKNPTAFYLCASYKAGPNYGYPFGSGTRLTVV.

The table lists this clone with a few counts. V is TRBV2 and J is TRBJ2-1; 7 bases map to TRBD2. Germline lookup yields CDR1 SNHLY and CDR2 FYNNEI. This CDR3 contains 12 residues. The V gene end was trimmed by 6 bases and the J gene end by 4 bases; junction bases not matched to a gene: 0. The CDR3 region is CASRGGYNEQFF. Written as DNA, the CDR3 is TGTGCCAGCAGGGGAGGGTACAATGAGCAGTTCTTC.

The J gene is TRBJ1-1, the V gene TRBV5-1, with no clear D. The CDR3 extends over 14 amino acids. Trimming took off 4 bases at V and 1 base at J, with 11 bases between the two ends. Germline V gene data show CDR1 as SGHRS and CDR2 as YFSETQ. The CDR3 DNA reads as TGCGCCAGCAGCGAGTGGGGAGGGAACACTGAAGCTTTCTTT. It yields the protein CASSEWGGNTEAFF.

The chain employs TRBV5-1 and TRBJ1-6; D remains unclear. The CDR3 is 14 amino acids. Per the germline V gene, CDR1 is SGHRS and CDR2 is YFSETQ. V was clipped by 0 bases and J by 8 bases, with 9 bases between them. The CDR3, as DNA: TGCGCCAGCAGCTTGGACGGGGAGGATTCACCCCTCCACTTT. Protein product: CASSLDGEDSPLHF.

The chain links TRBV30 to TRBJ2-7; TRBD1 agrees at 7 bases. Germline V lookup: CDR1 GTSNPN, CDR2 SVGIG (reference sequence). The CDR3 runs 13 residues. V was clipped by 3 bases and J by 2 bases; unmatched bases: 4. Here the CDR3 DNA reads TGTGCCTGGAGACAGGGGCTAACCTACGAGCAGTACTTC. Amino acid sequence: CAWRQGLTYEQYF. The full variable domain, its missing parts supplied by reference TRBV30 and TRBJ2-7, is SQTIHQWPATLVQPVGSPLSLECTVEGTSNPNLYWYRQAAGRGLQLLFYSVGIGQISSEVPQNLSASRPQDRQFILSSKKLLLSDSGFYLCAWRQGLTYEQYFGPGTRLTVT.

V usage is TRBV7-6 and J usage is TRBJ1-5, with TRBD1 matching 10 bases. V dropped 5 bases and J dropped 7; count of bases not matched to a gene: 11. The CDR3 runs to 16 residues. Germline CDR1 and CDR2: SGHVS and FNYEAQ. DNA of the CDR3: TGTGCCAGCAGCCTATCGGGACAGGGGAAGCTGCAGCCCCAGCATTTT. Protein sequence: CASSLSGQGKLQPQHF.

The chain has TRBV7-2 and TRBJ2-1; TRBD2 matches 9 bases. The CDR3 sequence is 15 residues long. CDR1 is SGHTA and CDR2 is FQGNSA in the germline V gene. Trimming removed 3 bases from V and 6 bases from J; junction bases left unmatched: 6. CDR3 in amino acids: CASSLGRGGANEQFF. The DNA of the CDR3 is TGTGCCAGCAGCTTGGGGCGGGGGGGGGCCAATGAGCAGTTCTTC.

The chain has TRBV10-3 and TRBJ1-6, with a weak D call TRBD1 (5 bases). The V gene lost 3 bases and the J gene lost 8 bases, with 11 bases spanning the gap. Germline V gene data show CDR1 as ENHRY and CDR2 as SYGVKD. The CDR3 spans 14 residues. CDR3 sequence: CAISDSLGDSPLHF. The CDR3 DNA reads TGTGCCATCAGTGACAGCCTAGGGGATTCACCCCTCCACTTT.